This record concerns one T cell receptor beta chain sequence. The antigen it recognizes is unknown. No clone much larger than this one lies a single base away; base qualities are absent. Collaborating institutions collected whole blood in K2EDTA tubes following their own protocols. For TCRbeta analysis, collaborators shipped samples as frozen whole blood, isolated PBMCs, or DNA extracted from either of those sample types. The entry originates in a study of blood T cell repertoires in COVID-19 (dated by TCRdb to 2020 to 2021). Concerning the study at large: The collaborator samples originated in the United States, Italy and Spain and spanned the acute and convalescent phases of COVID-19. The material from the prospective study consisted of cDNA or gDNA derived from T cells, B-cell-depleted T cells, or PBMCs. The dataset comprised deeply sampled blood TCRbeta repertoires from subjects exposed to, actively infected with, or recovered from COVID-19. The repertoires were made available in a free public database intended to serve as a resource for research on the immune response to SARS-CoV-2. Samples were obtained from the ongoing ImmuneRACE study (first 160 participants) and from roughly 1,300 subjects provided by 6 global collaborators. A de-identified subject ID, COVID-19 status, age in years and sex were almost always included in the sample metadata. Where available, HLA class I and class II types were taken from metadata supplied by the sample provider and were not determined by assay-based typing. Results the study describes overall, beyond this receptor: How much clinical and demographic metadata was included differed by source and by participant, and the metadata was provided uncurated.

The immunoSEQ Assay, a bias-controlled multiplex PCR, was used to amplify TCRbeta CDR3 regions from genomic DNA. The authors' analysis ran thus. Nucleated cell counts per sample were estimated from amplification of reference gene primers within the assay. To quantify the absolute abundance of each unique TCRbeta CDR3 rearrangement, sequence reads were collapsed and filtered. For each sample, productive Simpson clonality was calculated by taking the square root of Simpson's diversity index across productive rearrangements. TCRdb's version of the immuneACCESS table is confined to in-frame rearrangements and falls short of the full clone set. An unresolved V gene accounts for under half of the shortfall where checked; the remainder is of unknown origin. V and J calls and clone size are copied from that table; D and trimming were computed from the DNA. Here the sample has about 490,000 clones; approximately 85% occur a single time. The ten biggest clones cover about 3.2% of the sample.

The V end gives up 6 bases and the J end 7 bases, leaving 11 bases in the junction not matched to a gene. In the germline V gene (reference sequence), CDR1 corresponds to LNHDA and CDR2 to SQIVND. Including cysteine and phenylalanine, the CDR3 has 14 amino acids. Here the CDR3 DNA is all that survives: 42 bases in frame from base 1. This chain joins TRBV19 to TRBJ1-2; 7 junctional bases match TRBD1. Sample: peripheral blood. The TCR originated in a human donor in a cohort sampled during active COVID-19. For the CDR3, the sequence is CASRDRLIEGGYTF. The DNA is as follows: TGTGCCAGTAGGGACAGGCTCATCGAGGGTGGCTACACCTTC.